These T cell receptor beta chains were read from a single sample in a study of blood T cell repertoires in COVID-19. Using immunoSEQ multiplex PCR, the repertoire was profiled, and TCRdb retains in-frame clones only, with some absent. The sample gives 470,000 or so clones, approximately 85% of which show up once; about 3% is in the top ten. The sample taken for sequencing was peripheral blood. Receptor source: a human donor in a cohort sampled during active COVID-19. Each CDR3 is given with its conserved first and last residue. The order of the fields is V gene, J gene, D gene, clone size, CDR3 DNA, CDR3 protein. The D gene is left open where the match is weak. Only part of the rows carry a size: once, few, many, or a class if the clone is expanded.

TRBV6-5,TRBJ2-5,TRBD1,.,TGTGCCAGCCGGGGGACAGGGAAGAAGACCCAGTACTTC,CASRGTGKKTQYF
TRBV12-3/TRBV12-4,TRBJ1-2,TRBD1,.,TGTGCCAGCAGCGTACAGGGGCCTCGCGGCTACACCTTC,CASSVQGPRGYTF
TRBV24-1,TRBJ2-7,TRBD1,.,TGTGCCACCAGTCCGGGACAGACCTACGAGCAGTACTTC,CATSPGQTYEQYF
TRBV27,TRBJ2-5,.,.,TGTGCCAGCAGTTTATCCCTTACTCAGGGGGAGACCCAGTACTTC,CASSLSLTQGETQYF
TRBV12-3/TRBV12-4,TRBJ2-2,TRBD2,.,TGTGCCGGTGGACTAGACACCGGGGAGCTGTTTTTT,CAGGLDTGELFF
TRBV27,TRBJ2-2,TRBD2,.,TGTGCCAGCAGTAGAGCGGAGCGGGAGGATACCGGGGAGCTGTTTTTT,CASSRAEREDTGELFF
TRBV12-5,TRBJ2-3,.,.,TGTGCTAGTGGCTCCGGGTTGTCAGATACGCAGTATTTT,CASGSGLSDTQYF
TRBV5-1,TRBJ2-5,.,.,TGCGCCAGCAGCTTGACGCTAGGAGAAGGGGGGACCCAGTACTTC,CASSLTLGEGGTQYF
TRBV12-3/TRBV12-4,TRBJ2-6,.,once,TGTGCCAGCAGTTCTCGGGAGGCCAACGTCCTGACTTTC,CASSSREANVLTF
TRBV30,TRBJ2-1,.,.,TGTGCCGGTTCAAAGGGGCTGACCTACAATGAGCAGTTCTTC,CAGSKGLTYNEQFF
TRBV24-1,TRBJ1-1,.,.,TGTGCCACCAGTGTTGGCCCTGGACAGACTGAAGCTTTCTTT,CATSVGPGQTEAFF
TRBV6-2/TRBV6-3,TRBJ2-4,TRBD2,.,TGTGCCAGCAGTTACTCGGGACTAGCGTTAGCCAAAAACATTCAGTACTTC,CASSYSGLALAKNIQYF
TRBV19,TRBJ2-7,.,.,TGTGCCAGTAATATGGGGCGGGGCGACTACGAGCAGTACTTC,CASNMGRGDYEQYF
TRBV5-1,TRBJ2-3,.,.,TGCGCCAGCAGCCAAGGACGACAGCCATCGTCTAGCACAGATACGCAGTATTTT,CASSQGRQPSSSTDTQYF
TRBV7-7,TRBJ2-2,.,.,TGTGCTAGCAGCTTAACCCCGGGAGTGAACACCGGGGAGCTGTTTTTT,CASSLTPGVNTGELFF
TRBV10-3,TRBJ2-1,TRBD2,.,TGTGCCATCAGCCTAGGGGAGGGACTGGGCAATGAGCAGTTCTTC,CAISLGEGLGNEQFF
TRBV7-6,TRBJ1-1,TRBD1,.,TGTGCCAGCAGCTCATACAACTCGATACAGGGGACGAACACTGAAGCTTTCTTT,CASSSYNSIQGTNTEAFF
TRBV3-1/TRBV3-2,TRBJ1-1,.,.,TGTGCCAGCAGCCCTCGTGGACAGACGAACACTGAAGCTTTCTTT,CASSPRGQTNTEAFF
TRBV4-2,TRBJ1-1,.,.,TGTGCCAGCAGCCGATTCTCAGGGCAGAACACTGAAGCTTTCTTT,CASSRFSGQNTEAFF
TRBV5-8,TRBJ2-5,TRBD1,.,TGTGCCAGCAGTACCGGGACAGGCCAAGAGACCCAGTACTTC,CASSTGTGQETQYF
TRBV7-2,TRBJ2-4,.,.,TGTGCCAGCAGCTTAGGCCTCTCAGGGTTGGACATTCAGTACTTC,CASSLGLSGLDIQYF
TRBV7-9,TRBJ2-1,.,.,TGTGCCAGCAGCTTAGTGCTAGAGCGGACCTACAATGAGCAGTTCTTC,CASSLVLERTYNEQFF
TRBV5-1,TRBJ2-3,TRBD2,.,TGCGCCAGCAGCGGGAGCGGGGTAGGGACAGATACGCAGTATTTT,CASSGSGVGTDTQYF
TRBV3-1/TRBV3-2,TRBJ2-1,.,.,TGTGCCAGCAGCTTCCGCCTCGGGAGCAACCATGAGCAGTTCTTC,CASSFRLGSNHEQFF
TRBV10-3,TRBJ2-6,TRBD1,once,TGTGTAGCCCGCCCCGAGACAGGGGGCGCTGGGGCCAACGTCCTGACTTTC,CVARPETGGAGANVLTF
TRBV5-6,TRBJ2-7,TRBD1,.,TGTGCCAGCAGCCCCGGGACAGGCTCCTACGAGCAGTACTTC,CASSPGTGSYEQYF
TRBV5-8,TRBJ2-5,.,.,TGTGCCAGCAGCTTGGGGCTCGCGGGTCAGGAGACCCAGTACTTC,CASSLGLAGQETQYF
TRBV6-5,TRBJ2-7,TRBD2,.,TGTGCCAGCAACCCGGGACTAGGCTCCTACGAGCAGTACTTC,CASNPGLGSYEQYF
TRBV28,TRBJ1-1,.,.,TGTGCCAGCAAGGGGATCTGGAACACTGAAGCTTTCTTT,CASKGIWNTEAFF
TRBV2,TRBJ1-5,TRBD1,.,TGTGCCAGCAGTCCCGACAGGGGAAGCAATCAGCCCCAGCATTTT,CASSPDRGSNQPQHF
TRBV7-9,TRBJ2-3,TRBD2,.,TGTGCCAGCAGCTCGGGACTAGGCGCAGATACGCAGTATTTT,CASSSGLGADTQYF
TRBV5-8,TRBJ2-7,TRBD1,.,TGTGCCAGCAGCGGCGCTGGGACAGCAGTCTACGAGCAGTACTTC,CASSGAGTAVYEQYF
TRBV5-1,TRBJ2-2,.,.,TGCGCCAGCAGCTTGGGCGGAGGAGGGGCCGGGGAGCTGTTTTTT,CASSLGGGGAGELFF
TRBV7-9,TRBJ2-1,.,.,TGTGCCAGCAGCCCCCTAAGCTACAATGAGCAGTTCTTC,CASSPLSYNEQFF
TRBV4-1,TRBJ2-5,.,.,TGCGCCAGCAGCCACCTACCCGTTGAGACCCAGTACTTC,CASSHLPVETQYF
TRBV28,TRBJ2-2,.,.,TGTGCCGTTCCTAGAGGGGGGGCAGGGGACACCGGGGAGCTGTTTTTT,CAVPRGGAGDTGELFF
TRBV7-3,TRBJ2-2,TRBD2,.,TGTGCCAGCAGCTTACTAGCGGGATCCGGGGAGCTGTTTTTT,CASSLLAGSGELFF
TRBV27,TRBJ2-7,.,once,TGTGCCAGCAGTCCTTCCATGAGGACAGTCGGTTACGAGCAGTACTTC,CASSPSMRTVGYEQYF
TRBV6-1,TRBJ2-2,.,.,TGTGCCAGCAGTGAGGGCAGGAAGACCGGGGAGCTGTTTTTT,CASSEGRKTGELFF
TRBV7-2,TRBJ2-7,TRBD2,.,TGTGCCAGCAGCTTAGTGGGTAGCGGGAGCTCCTACGAGCAGTACTTC,CASSLVGSGSSYEQYF
TRBV5-1,TRBJ2-2,.,.,TGCGCCAGCAGCTCCGGACAGACTAACACCGGGGAGCTGTTTTTT,CASSSGQTNTGELFF
TRBV19,TRBJ2-7,.,.,TGTGCCAGTAGTATATCGGGGACAAGGTCCGAGCAGTACTTC,CASSISGTRSEQYF
TRBV30,TRBJ1-6,TRBD1,.,TGTGCCTGGAAGCGACAGGGCTCCTATAATTCACCCCTCCACTTT,CAWKRQGSYNSPLHF